One sample yielded the 4 T cell receptor beta chains listed below, sequenced in a study of blood T cells in healthy people across ages. For the second PCR, which ran for about 7 to 11 cycles, a sample-barcoded 5' primer and a J-beta primer mix were used. TCRdb reanalysed the 5' RACE reads using MiXCR and keeps one entry per CDR3 protein. Among over 1.5 million distinct CDR3 sequences, approximately 50% were seen once, and the ten largest hold 2% to 2.5%. The sample comprised blood. The receptors were sampled from a woman aged 40 to 50 in good health.

The genes are TRBV11-2 and TRBJ1-6; 7 bases agree with TRBD1. V was clipped by 5 bases and J by 9 bases; unmatched bases: 13. The CDR3 sequence is 16 residues long. Germline V CDR1 and CDR2: SGHAT, FQNNGV. This chain's CDR3 is CASSTMTGPGGSPLHF. The DNA for the CDR3 is TGTGCCAGCAGCACGATGACAGGGCCGGGTGGTTCACCCCTCCACTTT.

The chain recombines TRBV20-1 with TRBJ2-4, with D possibly being TRBD1 or TRBD2 (6 bases each). Near its end, the DNA agrees better with TRBJ2-7, so the J call may be wrong. This CDR3 has 14 residues. Germline V gene data show CDR1 as DFQATT and CDR2 as SNEGSKA (reference sequence). CDR3 bases: TGCAGTTCAGAGTCTATAGGGGGACTCTTCGAGCAGTACTTC. It encodes CSSESIGGLFEQYF.

There are a few counts of this clonotype. The chain recombines TRBV20-1 with TRBJ1-6; D possibly corresponds to TRBD1 (5 bases). The V end lost 1 base, the J end lost 3 bases, and 7 bases lay between the germline ends. Germline V gene data show CDR1 as DFQATT and CDR2 as SNEGSKA (reference sequence). This CDR3 has 14 residues. The CDR3: CSARAGHYNSPLHF. As DNA, the CDR3 is TGCAGTGCTAGAGCTGGACACTATAATTCACCCCTCCACTTT.

With respect to this clonotype: Sequence at one end of the junction differs from germline and may be a read error. V and J are TRBV12-3 or TRBV12-4 and TRBJ2-6; D remains unclear. This CDR3 spans 13 amino acids. CDR3 residues: CARSLSGANVLTF. The CDR3 region has the DNA TGTGCCCGCAGTTTATCCGGGGCCAACGTCCTGACTTTC.